This is a list of T cell receptor beta chains from one sample in a study of spatial heterogeneity in lung cancer. In TCRdb, the 5' RACE reads were re-called with MiXCR into one record per CDR3 protein. The table records roughly 19,000 distinct CDR3 sequences, roughly 15% of them present only once. The input for sequencing was lung tumor tissue, taken at surgery. The source is a female donor with early-stage non-small cell lung cancer. CDR3s include the opening cysteine and the closing phenylalanine or tryptophan. The D gene is left open where the match is weak. Clone size is not always given. Where it is, it says once, few, many or a class for expanded clones.

clone size,CDR3 length,J gene,D gene,V gene,CDR3 protein,CDR3 DNA
few,14,TRBJ2-3,.,TRBV29-1,CSVVRGDSTDTQYF,TGCAGCGTTGTCAGGGGGGATAGCACAGATACGCAGTATTTT
many,15,TRBJ2-1,.,TRBV3-1,CASSPDLAWYNEQFF,TGTGCCAGCAGCCCTGATCTAGCGTGGTACAATGAGCAGTTCTTC
many,15,TRBJ2-7,TRBD2,TRBV6-5,CASSYGLDRTYEQYF,TGTGCCAGCAGTTACGGACTAGACCGGACCTACGAGCAGTACTTC
.,14,TRBJ2-7,TRBD2,TRBV12-3/TRBV12-4,CASSPGLGAYEQYF,TGTGCCAGCAGTCCGGGACTAGGGGCCTACGAGCAGTACTTC
medium-sized,12,TRBJ2-7,.,TRBV20-1,CSARGGTLIPYF,TGCAGTGCTAGGGGGGGCACCTTAATACCGTACTTC
many,12,TRBJ2-7,.,TRBV12-2,CASRLATHEQYF,TGTGCAAGTCGCTTAGCGACGCACGAGCAGTACTTC
few,14,TRBJ2-7,.,TRBV27,CASSPSRGPYEQYF,TGTGCCAGCAGCCCTAGCCGCGGGCCATACGAGCAGTACTTC
.,14,TRBJ2-3,.,TRBV18,CASSPSQGLNTQYF,TGTGCCAGCTCACCATCGCAAGGTTTGAATACGCAGTATTTT
.,12,TRBJ2-7,.,TRBV20-1,CSARRDSYEQYF,TGCAGTGCTAGACGCGACTCCTACGAGCAGTACTTC
.,14,TRBJ2-1,TRBD2,TRBV20-1,CSARTGGPFNEQFF,TGCAGTGCTAGAACGGGAGGGCCCTTCAATGAGCAGTTCTTC
medium-sized,13,TRBJ2-7,.,TRBV28,CASSSGTYHEQYF,TGTGCCAGCAGCTCGGGGACATACCACGAGCAGTACTTC
.,11,TRBJ2-3,.,TRBV11-2,CASSLYDTQYF,TGTGCCAGCAGCTTGTATGATACGCAGTATTTT